The 9 T cell receptor beta chains listed next were all sequenced from one sample in a study of T cell repertoires in cytomegalovirus infection. Their antigens remain unidentified. MiXCR was run by TCRdb on the reads, yielding one entry per CDR3 protein. The data hold 340,000 or so distinct CDR3 sequences, with roughly 25% observed a single time. The sample in question was cultured PBMCs, obtained from culture after CMV antigen stimulation. The receptors were sampled from a human donor in good health (CMV status not recorded). Some clones in this sample may be carry-over from other donors' samples.

The chain couples TRBV6-6 to TRBJ2-1; D gene unclear. V lost 5 bases to trimming and J lost 6 bases, with 17 bases between them. The CDR3 spans 15 residues. CDR1 and CDR2 from the germline V gene are MNHNY and SVGAGI (reference sequence). The DNA for the CDR3 is TGTGCCAGCAGTGGATCTGGTGTAAGAAGCAATGAGCAGTTCTTC. Its translation is CASSGSGVRSNEQFF.

The rearrangement links TRBV18 to TRBJ2-5; the D is unclear. The germline V gene encodes CDR1 KGHSH and CDR2 LQKENI. With 2 bases removed from V and 13 bases from J, the gap between germline ends came to 17 bases. The length of the CDR3 is 13 residues. The CDR3 loop is CASSPSQDLLPYF. The CDR3 DNA follows: TGTGCCAGCTCACCAAGCCAAGACCTCCTACCGTACTTC.

This clonotype was recorded many times. This chain links TRBV7-8 with TRBJ1-1; unclear D gene. This CDR3 contains 16 residues. Germline V gives CDR1 SGHVS, CDR2 FQNEAQ. Trimming cost V 2 bases and J 1 base, with 14 bases left between them. CDR3 protein: CASSLQEGTANTEAFF. Here the CDR3 DNA reads TGTGCCAGCAGCTTACAAGAGGGTACGGCGAACACTGAAGCTTTCTTT.

This clonotype was recorded at least ten times. The V call is TRBV5-4, the J call TRBJ2-3; TRBD2 agrees at 11 bases. The CDR3 contains 15 residues. In germline, CDR1 is SGHNT, CDR2 YYREEE (reference sequence). J gave up 6 bases and V 3 bases, and 6 bases lay outside the gene matches. CDR3 nucleotide sequence: TGTGCCAGCAGCTCGGGACTAGCGGTACAGGATACGCAGTATTTT. Protein product: CASSSGLAVQDTQYF.

This clonotype was seen many times. The chain recombines TRBV7-8 with TRBJ2-3; D perhaps matches TRBD2 (6 bases). The CDR3 runs 18 residues. CDR1 is SGHVS, CDR2 FQNEAQ, per germline. Trimming removed 1 base from V and 1 base from J, with 18 bases in between. Here the CDR3 reads CASSLGTTNQRGTDTQYF. The CDR3 nucleotides read TGTGCCAGCAGCTTAGGGACGACTAACCAGCGGGGCACAGATACGCAGTATTTT.

This clonotype was recorded at least ten times. The rearrangement uses TRBV11-3 and TRBJ2-4; D may correspond to TRBD1 or TRBD2 (6 bases each). V lost 0 bases, J lost 5 bases, and 14 bases lay in between. The CDR3 totals 16 residues. From germline, CDR1 is SGHNT and CDR2 YENEEA. The CDR3 region is CASSLEQGGFQNIQYF. Here the CDR3 DNA reads TGTGCCAGCAGCTTAGAACAGGGAGGTTTCCAAAACATTCAGTACTTC.

This clonotype showed up just a few times. This sequence joins TRBV7-6 and TRBJ2-7, with TRBD2 matching over 9 bases. The CDR3 length is 16 residues. CDR1 and CDR2 (germline): SGHVS, FNYEAQ. V was clipped by 4 bases and J by 2 bases; unmatched bases: 9. CDR3 coding DNA: TGTGCCAGCAGCTCCCGTAGCGGGGGCATCGCCTACGAGCAGTACTTC. Translating gives CASSSRSGGIAYEQYF.

The chain has TRBV28 and TRBJ2-7; 7 nucleotides line up with TRBD2. Germline assignment: CDR1 MDHEN and CDR2 SYDVKM. Trimming at V came to 6 bases and at J to 2 bases, leaving 13 bases not matched to a gene. The CDR3 sequence is 16 residues long. The CDR3 coding sequence is TGTGCCAGCAGCCTAGCTTCGAATCTAGCGGCCTACGAGCAGTACTTC. Encoded protein: CASSLASNLAAYEQYF.

This clonotype was counted ten times or more. The chain joins TRBV7-2 to TRBJ2-3; maybe TRBD2 (6 bases). Trimming took off 4 bases at V and 2 bases at J, with 10 bases between the two ends. Germline assignment: CDR1 SGHTA and CDR2 FQGNSA. This CDR3 region has 14 residues. The CDR3 sequence: CASSWGLSTDTQYF. The CDR3 bases are TGTGCCAGCAGCTGGGGACTTTCCACAGATACGCAGTATTTT.